This is a list of T cell receptor beta chains from one sample in a study of OX40 agonist ivuxolimab in advanced cancers. The repertoire was sequenced with immunoSEQ multiplex PCR; TCRdb's copy has only in-frame clones and lacks some. The profile covers some 57,000 clones, with 80% to 95% appearing a single time and 23% taken by the ten largest. The sample consisted of CD4+ or CD8+ T cells sorted from blood, taken in a trial of the OX40 agonist ivuxolimab. All receptors derive from an adult with an advanced solid tumor such as melanoma, head and neck, liver or kidney cancer. CDR3s include the opening cysteine and the closing phenylalanine or tryptophan.

j_call v_call cdr3_aa
TRBJ2-3 TRBV5-5 CASSLGEGLDTQYF
TRBJ2-1 TRBV18 CASSWEGYTSYNEQFF
TRBJ1-5 TRBV9 CASSVGGVVGQPQHF
TRBJ1-2 TRBV6-5 CASSYSHGQPNYGYTF
TRBJ2-3 TRBV2 CASSDFVTDTQYF
TRBJ2-5 TRBV28 CASSPRTGDGQETQYF
TRBJ2-1 TRBV27 CASSLLAAHNEQFF
TRBJ2-1 TRBV7-7 CASSLNLVNEQFF
TRBJ1-3 TRBV25-1 CASSESGVGNTIYF
TRBJ2-7 TRBV19 CASSNSYEQYF
TRBJ2-3 TRBV6-6 CASNQYSTSLADTQYF
TRBJ2-1 TRBV7-3 CASSVSGASSYNEQFF
TRBJ1-6 TRBV7-9 CASSLEDQGLALHF
TRBJ1-3 TRBV5-8 CASSLVLRGAGNTIYF
TRBJ1-1 TRBV6-5 CASSTGHHEAFF
TRBJ2-7 TRBV4-2 CASSQGTDSYEQYF
TRBJ2-3 TRBV9 CASSPGTSGVGDTQYF
TRBJ1-4 TRBV6-5 CASSPGPTNEKLFF
TRBJ1-1 TRBV5-4 CAIGQGMDTEAFF
TRBJ2-2 TRBV27 CASSFQGSTGELFF
TRBJ2-3 TRBV11-2 CASSPFPGSRHSDTQYF
TRBJ1-1 TRBV4-2 CASSQEEGRGTEAFF
TRBJ2-1 TRBV6-5 CASSLRGAGNNEQFF
TRBJ1-5 TRBV10-3 CAISTGTLNQPQHF
TRBJ2-1 TRBV6-6 CASSLLAHTFNEQFF
TRBJ1-5 TRBV30 CAWSEFSNQPQHF
TRBJ2-3 TRBV4-2 CASSQGPGETQYF
TRBJ2-5 TRBV27 CASSPEGAETQYF
TRBJ2-4 TRBV6-1 CASSEAALGFLAKNIQYF
TRBJ1-6 TRBV27 CASSLYRHSPLHF
TRBJ1-3 TRBV7-9 CASSFWAGAGGNTIYF
TRBJ1-3 TRBV4-1 CASSPGGINTIYF
TRBJ2-5 TRBV6-1 CASSEIGGVYQETQYF
TRBJ1-5 TRBV6-5 CASSLGNQPQHF
TRBJ2-3 TRBV27 CASAETIYSTDTQYF
TRBJ2-3 TRBV4-2 CASSQIGGAGPTDTQYF
TRBJ2-7 TRBV28 CASSLQGPTYEQYF
TRBJ2-1 TRBV6-5 CASSYSRQGAAEQFF
TRBJ2-7 TRBV28 CASGTSEYHGQYF
TRBJ1-1 TRBV27 CASRTPGGGETEAFF
TRBJ1-6 TRBV9 CASSVGGTTPLHF
TRBJ1-5 TRBV6-6 CASSRQPQHF
TRBJ2-3 TRBV10-3 CAISVGRTDTQYF
TRBJ2-1 TRBV11-2 CASSLTSFNEQFF
TRBJ2-2 TRBV4-3 CASSQGLSGGAGELFF
TRBJ2-2 TRBV7-2 CASSPRTSGVPGELFF
TRBJ2-1 TRBV7-2 CASSSWDSISYNEQFF
TRBJ1-3 TRBV4-3 CASSQVDRGPYSGNTIYF
TRBJ1-2 TRBV19 CASSQNGYTF
TRBJ1-1 TRBV19 CASSRGTPGPSTEAFF
TRBJ1-5 TRBV19 CASGVLQPQHF
TRBJ2-4 TRBV28 CASSLSPGAKNIQYF
TRBJ2-1 TRBV19 CASSIASLAGGTAGEQFF
TRBJ2-1 TRBV9 CASSAAGQYSYNEQFF
TRBJ2-4 TRBV7-7 CASSLDPKPLAKNIQYF
TRBJ1-5 TRBV2 CASSGPYSNQPQHF
TRBJ2-1 TRBV19 CAPPEGCNEQFF
TRBJ2-1 TRBV6-6 CASSSTACNEQFF
TRBJ1-2 TRBV15 CATSRDPPTGYGYTF
TRBJ2-7 TRBV7-3 CASSPTIDSEAYEQYF